This TCR beta chain was captured in a study of cytomegalovirus exposure and HLA in healthy donors. Study findings and constraints: A classifier reportedly called cytomegalovirus status with high sensitivity and specificity.

Germline V gene lookup returns CDR1 SGHDN and CDR2 FVKESK. The CDR3 is 13 amino acids. Trimming cost V 3 bases and J 6 bases, with 10 bases left between them. Comment on this clone: Antigen specificity is unknown.

Measured with immunoSEQ multiplex PCR; TCRdb has only the in-frame clones, and not every one. The table includes about 160,000 clones, roughly 89% detected once. The receptor's source is a woman aged 18-29 years in good health and CMV-seropositive. The V and J genes are TRBV14 and TRBJ2-3; a weak D match, TRBD2 (5 bases). The sequenced material came from PBMCs. The CDR3 protein is CASSQNRRDTQYF. The CDR3 DNA sequence: TGTGCCAGCAGCCAGAACCGGAGGGATACGCAGTATTTT.